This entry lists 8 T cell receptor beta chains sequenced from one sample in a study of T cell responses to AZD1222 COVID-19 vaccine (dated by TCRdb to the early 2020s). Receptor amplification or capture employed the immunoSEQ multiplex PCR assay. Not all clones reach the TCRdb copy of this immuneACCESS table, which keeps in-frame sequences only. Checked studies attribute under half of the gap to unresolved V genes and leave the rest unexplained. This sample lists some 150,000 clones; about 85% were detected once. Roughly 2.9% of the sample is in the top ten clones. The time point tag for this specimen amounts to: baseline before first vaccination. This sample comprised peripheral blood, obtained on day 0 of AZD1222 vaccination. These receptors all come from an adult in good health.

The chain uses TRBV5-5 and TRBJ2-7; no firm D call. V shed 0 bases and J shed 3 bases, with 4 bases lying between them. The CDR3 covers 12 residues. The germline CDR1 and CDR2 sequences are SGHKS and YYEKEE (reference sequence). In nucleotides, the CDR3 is TGTGCCAGCAGCTTGGACGTCTACGAGCAGTACTTC. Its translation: CASSLDVYEQYF.

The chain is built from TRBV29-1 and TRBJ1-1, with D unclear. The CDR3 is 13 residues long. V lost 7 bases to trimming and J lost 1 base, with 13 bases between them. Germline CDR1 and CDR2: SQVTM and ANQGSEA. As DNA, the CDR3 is TGCAGCGCTCGCCGGTTGGAGAACACTGAAGCTTTCTTT. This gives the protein CSARRLENTEAFF. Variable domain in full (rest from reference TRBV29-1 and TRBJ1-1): SAVISQKPSRDICQRGTSLTIQCQVDSQVTMMFWYRQQPGQSLTLIATANQGSEATYESGFVIDKFPISRPNLTFSTLTVSNMSPEDSSIYLCSARRLENTEAFFGQGTRLTVV.

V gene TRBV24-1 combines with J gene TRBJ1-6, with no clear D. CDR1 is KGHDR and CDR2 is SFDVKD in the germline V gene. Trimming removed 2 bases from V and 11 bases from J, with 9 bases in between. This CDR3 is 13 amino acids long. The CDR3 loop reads CATSDWKGAPLHF. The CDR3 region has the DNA TGTGCCACCAGTGATTGGAAGGGTGCACCCCTCCACTTT.

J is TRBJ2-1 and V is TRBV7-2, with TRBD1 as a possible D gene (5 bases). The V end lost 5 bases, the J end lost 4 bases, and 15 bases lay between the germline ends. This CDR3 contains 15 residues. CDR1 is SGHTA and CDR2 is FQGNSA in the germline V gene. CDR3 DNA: TGTGCCAGCAGCCAGGGCCATGGGGTATACAATGAGCAGTTCTTC. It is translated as CASSQGHGVYNEQFF.

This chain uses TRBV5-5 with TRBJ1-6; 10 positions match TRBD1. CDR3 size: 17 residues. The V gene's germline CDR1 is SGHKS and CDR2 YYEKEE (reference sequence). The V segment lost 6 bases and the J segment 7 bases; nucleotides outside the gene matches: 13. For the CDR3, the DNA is TGTGCCAGCACCATCCCCCATGCGGGACAGGGGAATTCACCCCTCCACTTT. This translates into CASTIPHAGQGNSPLHF.

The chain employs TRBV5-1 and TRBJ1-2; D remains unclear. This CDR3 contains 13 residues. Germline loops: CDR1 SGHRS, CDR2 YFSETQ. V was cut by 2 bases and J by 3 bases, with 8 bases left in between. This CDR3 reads CASSFPGDYGYTF. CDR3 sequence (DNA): TGCGCCAGCAGCTTTCCCGGTGACTATGGCTACACCTTC. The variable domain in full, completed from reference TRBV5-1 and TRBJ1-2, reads KAGVTQTPRYLIKTRGQQVTLSCSPISGHRSVSWYQQTPGQGLQFLFEYFSETQRNKGNFPGRFSGRQFSNSRSEMNVSTLELGDSALYLCASSFPGDYGYTFGSGTRLTVV.

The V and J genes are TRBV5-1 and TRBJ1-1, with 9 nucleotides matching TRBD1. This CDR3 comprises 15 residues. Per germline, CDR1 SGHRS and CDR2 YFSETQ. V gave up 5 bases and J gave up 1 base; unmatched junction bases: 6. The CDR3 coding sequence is TGCGCCAGCAGGGACGGGACAGGGACGAACACTGAAGCTTTCTTT. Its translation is CASRDGTGTNTEAFF.

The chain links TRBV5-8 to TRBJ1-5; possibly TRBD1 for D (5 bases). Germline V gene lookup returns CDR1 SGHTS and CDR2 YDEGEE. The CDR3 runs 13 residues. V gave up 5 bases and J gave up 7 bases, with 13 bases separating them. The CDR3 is CASSSGIYQPQHF. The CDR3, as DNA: TGTGCCAGCAGTTCAGGGATTTACCAGCCCCAGCATTTT.